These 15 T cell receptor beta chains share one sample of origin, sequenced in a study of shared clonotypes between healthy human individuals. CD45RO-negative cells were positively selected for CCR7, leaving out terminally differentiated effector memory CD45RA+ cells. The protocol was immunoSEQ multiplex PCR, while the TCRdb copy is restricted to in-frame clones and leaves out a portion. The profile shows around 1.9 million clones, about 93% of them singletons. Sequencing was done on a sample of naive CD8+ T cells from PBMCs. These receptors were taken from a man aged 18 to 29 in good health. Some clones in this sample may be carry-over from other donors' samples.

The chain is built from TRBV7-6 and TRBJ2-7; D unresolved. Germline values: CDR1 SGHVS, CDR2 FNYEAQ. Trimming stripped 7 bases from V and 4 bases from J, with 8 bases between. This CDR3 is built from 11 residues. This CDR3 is CASKGKYEQYF. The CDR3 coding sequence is TGTGCCAGCAAAGGGAAATACGAGCAGTACTTC.

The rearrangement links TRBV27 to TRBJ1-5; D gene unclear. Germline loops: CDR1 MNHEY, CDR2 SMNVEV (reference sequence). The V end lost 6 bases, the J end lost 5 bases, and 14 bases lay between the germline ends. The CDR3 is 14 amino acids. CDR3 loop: CASSSGPGDQPQHF. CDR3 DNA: TGTGCCAGCAGCAGCGGCCCTGGGGATCAGCCCCAGCATTTT.

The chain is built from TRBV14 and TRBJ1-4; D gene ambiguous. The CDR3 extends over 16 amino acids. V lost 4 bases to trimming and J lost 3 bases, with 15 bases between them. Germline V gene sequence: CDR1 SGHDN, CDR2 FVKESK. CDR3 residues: CASSLDKRESNEKLFF. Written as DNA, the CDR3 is TGTGCCAGCAGCCTAGATAAACGAGAATCTAATGAAAAACTGTTTTTT.

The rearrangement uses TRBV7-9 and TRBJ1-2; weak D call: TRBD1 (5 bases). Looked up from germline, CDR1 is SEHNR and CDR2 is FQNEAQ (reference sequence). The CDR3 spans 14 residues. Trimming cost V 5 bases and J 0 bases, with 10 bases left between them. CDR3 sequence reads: CASSGAEANYGYTF. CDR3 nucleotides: TGTGCCAGCAGCGGGGCCGAAGCTAACTATGGCTACACCTTC.

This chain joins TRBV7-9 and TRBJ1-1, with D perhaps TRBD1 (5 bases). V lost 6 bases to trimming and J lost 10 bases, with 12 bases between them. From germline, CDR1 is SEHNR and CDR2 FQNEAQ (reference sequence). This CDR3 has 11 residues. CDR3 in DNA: TGTGCCAGCAGGGCCGGGGACGTAGCTTTCTTT. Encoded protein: CASRAGDVAFF. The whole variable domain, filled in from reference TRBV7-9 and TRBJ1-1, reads DTGVSQNPRHKITKRGQNVTFRCDPISEHNRLYWYRQTLGQGPEFLTYFQNEAQLEKSRLLSDRFSAERPKGSFSTLEIQRTEQGDSAMYLCASRAGDVAFFGQGTRLTVV.

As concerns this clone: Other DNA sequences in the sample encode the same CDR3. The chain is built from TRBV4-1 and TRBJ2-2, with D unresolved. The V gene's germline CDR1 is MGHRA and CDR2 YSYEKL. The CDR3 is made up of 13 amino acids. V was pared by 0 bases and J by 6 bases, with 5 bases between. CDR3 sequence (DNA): TGCGCCAGCAGCCAAGATCGAGCCGGGGAGCTGTTTTTT. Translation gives CASSQDRAGELFF.

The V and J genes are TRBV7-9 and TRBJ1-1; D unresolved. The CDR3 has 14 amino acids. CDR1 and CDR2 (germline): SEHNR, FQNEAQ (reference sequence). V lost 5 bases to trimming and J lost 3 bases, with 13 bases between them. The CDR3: CASSPSGTYTEAFF. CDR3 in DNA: TGTGCCAGCAGCCCCAGCGGAACCTACACTGAAGCTTTCTTT.

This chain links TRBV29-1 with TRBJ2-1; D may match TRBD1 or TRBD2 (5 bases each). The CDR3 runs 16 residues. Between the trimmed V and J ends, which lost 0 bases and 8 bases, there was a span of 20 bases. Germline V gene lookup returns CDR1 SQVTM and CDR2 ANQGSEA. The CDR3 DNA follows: TGCAGCGTTGAAGAAGTGGGGGTCCCGCCTTTCGATGAGCAGTTCTTC. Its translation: CSVEEVGVPPFDEQFF.

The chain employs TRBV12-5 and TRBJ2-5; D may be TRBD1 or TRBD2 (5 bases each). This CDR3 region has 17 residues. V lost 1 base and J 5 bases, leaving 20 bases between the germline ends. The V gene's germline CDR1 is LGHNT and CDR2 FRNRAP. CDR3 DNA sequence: TGTGCTAGTGGTTTGGGTACCACAGGTCCTGGCGGGGAGACCCAGTACTTC. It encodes CASGLGTTGPGGETQYF.

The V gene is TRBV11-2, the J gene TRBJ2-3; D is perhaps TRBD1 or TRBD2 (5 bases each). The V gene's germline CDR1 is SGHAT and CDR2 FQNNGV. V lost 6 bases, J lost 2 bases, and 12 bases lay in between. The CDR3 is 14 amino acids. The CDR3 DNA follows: TGTGCCAGCAGTCCCCGGGACCCCACAGATACGCAGTATTTT. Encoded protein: CASSPRDPTDTQYF.

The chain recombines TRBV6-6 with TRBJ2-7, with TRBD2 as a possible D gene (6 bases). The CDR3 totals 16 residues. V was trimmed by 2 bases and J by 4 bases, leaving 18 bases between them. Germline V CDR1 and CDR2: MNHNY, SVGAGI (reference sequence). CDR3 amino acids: CASSYRGESGGYEQYF. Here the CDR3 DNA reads TGTGCCAGCAGTTACCGGGGAGAGTCAGGAGGGTACGAGCAGTACTTC.

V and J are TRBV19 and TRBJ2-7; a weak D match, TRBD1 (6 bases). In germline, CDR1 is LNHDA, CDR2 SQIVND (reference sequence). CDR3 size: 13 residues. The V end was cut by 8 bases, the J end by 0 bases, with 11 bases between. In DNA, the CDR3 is TGTGCCAGTGGACAGCACGTCTCCTACGAGCAGTACTTC. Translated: CASGQHVSYEQYF.

CDR3 in amino acids: CASSLTTWDIQYF. The CDR3 DNA follows: TGTGCCAGCAGCTTAACCACCTGGGACATTCAGTACTTC. V is TRBV7-3 and J is TRBJ2-4; no firm D call. CDR1 and CDR2 from the germline V gene are SGHTA and FQGTGA. The CDR3 is 13 residues long. Trimming stripped 0 bases from V and 8 bases from J, with 8 bases between.

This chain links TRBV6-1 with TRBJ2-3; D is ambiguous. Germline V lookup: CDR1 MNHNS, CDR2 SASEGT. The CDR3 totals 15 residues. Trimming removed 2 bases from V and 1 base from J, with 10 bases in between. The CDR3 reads CASSESRAGTDTQYF. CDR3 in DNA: TGTGCCAGCAGTGAATCTAGGGCCGGCACAGATACGCAGTATTTT.

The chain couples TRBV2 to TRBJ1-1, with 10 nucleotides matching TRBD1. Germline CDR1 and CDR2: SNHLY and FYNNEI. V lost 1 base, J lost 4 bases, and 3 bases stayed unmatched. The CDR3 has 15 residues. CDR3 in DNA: TGTGCCAGCAGTGAAGGGGGGACAGGGGCCACTGAAGCTTTCTTT. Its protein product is CASSEGGTGATEAFF.